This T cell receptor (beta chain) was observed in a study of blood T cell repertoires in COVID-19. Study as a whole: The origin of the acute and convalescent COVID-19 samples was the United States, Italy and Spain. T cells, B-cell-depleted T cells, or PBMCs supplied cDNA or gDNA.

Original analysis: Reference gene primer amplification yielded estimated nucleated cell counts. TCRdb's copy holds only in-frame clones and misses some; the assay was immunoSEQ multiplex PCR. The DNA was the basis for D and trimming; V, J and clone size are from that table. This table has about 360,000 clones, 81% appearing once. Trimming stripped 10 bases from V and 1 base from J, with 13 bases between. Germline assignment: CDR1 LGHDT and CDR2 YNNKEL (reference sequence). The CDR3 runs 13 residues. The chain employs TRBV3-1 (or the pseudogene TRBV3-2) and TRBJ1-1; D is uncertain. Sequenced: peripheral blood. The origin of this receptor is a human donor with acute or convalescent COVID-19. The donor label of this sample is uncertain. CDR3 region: CATPEVENTEAFF. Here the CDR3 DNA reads TGTGCCACCCCCGAGGTAGAGAACACTGAAGCTTTCTTT.